The clone carrying this TCR beta chain has just a few counts. No antigen is known for it. The TCRbeta library incorporated unique molecular identifiers. MiXCR was run by TCRdb on the PCR reads, yielding one entry per CDR3 protein. This sample has roughly 74,000 distinct CDR3 sequences, with 15% to 20% found just once. Trimming took 0 bases from V and 5 from J, leaving 4 bases between them. CDR1 is GTSNPN, CDR2 SVGIG, per germline (reference sequence). The length of the CDR3 is 11 residues. The sample is drawn from a study of T-cell reconstitution after alpha-beta-depleted transplantation in children. Whole-study findings and limits: After one year, T-cell counts and TCRbeta diversity mostly came from new T cells. There were reportedly several hundred expanded graft clones from which alpha-beta T cells came about two months after transplant. After transplant, high TCRbeta diversity at day 60 in some patients arose from surviving recipient T cells and thymic progenitors.

The rearrangement uses TRBV30 and TRBJ2-5; D not resolved. This receptor was identified in a male patient between 2 and 15 years old who had a stem cell transplant for acute lymphoblastic leukemia, so the T cells may come from the graft donor. This sample comprised PBMCs, mostly from graft donor cells, obtained 360 days after TCRalphabeta/CD19-depleted stem cell transplant. CDR3 sequence reads: CAWSVRETQYF. DNA of the CDR3: TGTGCCTGGAGTGTACGTGAGACCCAGTACTTC.